Reported below is one TCR beta chain. This clonotype was seen more than once but under ten times. The specificity of this receptor is unknown. Base qualities are not recorded, but no much larger clone differs from it by a single base. A case-control design nested within a healthcare worker cohort in London, UK, was used, with weekly nasopharyngeal swab PCR tests and blood sampling performed. Between 23 and 31 March 2020, the week of the UK lockdown, healthcare workers were enrolled and then followed up weekly for as long as 16 weeks. These data originate in a study of early T cells in non-severe SARS-CoV-2 infection (dated by TCRdb to about 2021). With respect to the entire study: TCR sequencing used bulk RNA from unsorted whole blood, so alpha and beta chains could not be paired. General study outcomes and caveats: Matching against VDJdb was skewed toward anti-spike CD8 responses, likely underestimated virus-specific expansions, and missed private and CD4 specificities.

The library was prepared using 5' RACE. The listed sequencing device is NextSeq 500. To correct for sequencing error and PCR bias, the TCR library protocol tagged individual cDNA molecules with unique molecular identifiers. Sequencing covered both TCR alpha and beta chains, and within each sample the abundances of alpha and beta sequences were tightly co-correlated. The original methods were these. Decombinator V4 was used to perform V gene, J gene and CDR3 annotation of TCR sequences. TCRs were defined as expanded if a significant change between any two time points was detected under a Poisson model with p below 0.0001. TCR abundances were normalised to the total number of TCRs sequenced per sample and expressed as counts per million. TRAV1-2 paired with TRAJ12, TRAJ20 or TRAJ33 defined MAIT TCRs, while TRAV10 paired with TRAJ18 defined iNKT TCRs. VDJdb, accessed on 1 November 2021, was searched for TCRs annotated for CMV, EBV and SARS-CoV-2, and TCRs annotated for more than one antigen were excluded. Using fastp at Q25 and MiXCR, TCRdb reprocessed the public reads and kept productive beta chains. Identical CDR3 protein sequences are pooled into one entry, listed with their most common genes and DNA. The V and J calls, along with clone size, are taken from TCRdb and not from the paper's own processing. For this sample there are around 89,000 distinct CDR3 sequences; about 15% appear just once. The ten largest clones add up to under 0.75% of the sample.

The germline V gene (reference sequence) specifies LNHNV as CDR1 and YYDKDF as CDR2. V lost 1 base and J lost 6 bases; the stretch between them is 9 bases long. The CDR3 contains 14 residues, cysteine and phenylalanine counted. Kept here is only the CDR3 DNA, which spans 42 bases and is read in frame from base 1. This sequence uses TRBV15 and TRBJ1-4, and the D gene may be TRBD1, 5 bases matching. This receptor was taken from an adult who was a healthcare worker with PCR-confirmed SARS-CoV-2 infection or an uninfected control (not recorded which). The sequenced material came from whole blood. The CDR3 region has the sequence CATSRGGRDEKLFF. The DNA reads as follows: TGTGCCACCAGCAGAGGGGGACGTGATGAAAAACTGTTTTTT.